The TCR beta chain described here comes from a study of T cells in Graves' hyperthyroidism and ophthalmopathy. Study findings and constraints: Separating ophthalmopathy from stable hyperthyroidism was achieved by a 13 V-J model.

Trimming removed 3 bases at V and 3 bases at J, with 12 bases between. The V gene's germline CDR1 is MDHEN and CDR2 SYDVKM. There are 14 residues in the CDR3. Authors of the study amplified TCR beta CDR3 regions from RNA transcripts. An initial round of RT-PCR targeting the TCR CDR3 relied on the HTBI primer set. TCRdb reprocessed the multiplex PCR reads with MiXCR, giving one entry per CDR3 protein. This table holds about 600,000 distinct CDR3 sequences, 16% found once. Diagnostic assessment was based on clinical symptoms, serum thyroxine and TRAb, thyroid ultrasound and orbital computed tomography. As concerns this clonotype: No antigen is known for it.

The J gene is TRBJ2-7, the V gene TRBV28; D is undetermined. The sample comprised blood. The source of this sequence is a woman in her 40s with Graves' ophthalmopathy. DNA for the CDR3: TGTGCCAGCAGTTTCCGACTGTTCAACTACGAGCAGTACTTC. It translates to CASSFRLFNYEQYF.